This T cell receptor (beta chain) was captured in a study of T cells in Graves' hyperthyroidism and ophthalmopathy. Study results and limitations: Ophthalmopathy was separated from stable hyperthyroidism by a 13 V-J model.

Ten or more counts support this clonotype. Its antigen is not known. The CDR3 covers 14 residues. The germline V and J ends were trimmed by 4 bases and 5 bases, with 12 bases remaining between them. Germline V CDR1 and CDR2: SGHNT, YYREEE (reference sequence). Authors of the study amplified TCR beta CDR3 regions from RNA transcripts. A first-round RT-PCR of the TCR CDR3 used the HTBI primer set. MiXCR, run by TCRdb on the multiplex PCR reads, gives a single entry per CDR3 protein. The sample lists over 500,000 distinct CDR3 sequences, 40% to 50% occurring once. The chain recombines TRBV5-4 with TRBJ2-2; perhaps TRBD1 as D (5 bases). The receptor's source is an adult woman with Graves' disease, either hyperthyroidism or ophthalmopathy (not recorded which). Sequencing input: peripheral blood or thyroid tissue (not recorded which). The CDR3 DNA sequence: TGTGCCAGCAGCGGGTACACAGGAACCGGGGAGCTGTTTTTT. The encoded protein is CASSGYTGTGELFF.